The clone carrying this T cell receptor (beta chain) was observed a handful of times. This CDR3 has 12 residues. Germline CDR1 reads MDHEN; CDR2 reads SYDVKM. Trimming took off 5 bases at V and 1 base at J, with 5 bases between the two ends. The data stem from a study of blood T cells in healthy people across ages. It was with a sample-barcoded 5' primer and a J-beta primer mix that a second PCR of about 7 to 12 cycles was run. A tag from a template-switch adaptor with 12 random nucleotides marked each cDNA molecule. TCRdb recomputed calls from the 5' RACE reads with MiXCR, one row per CDR3 protein. The data show 600,000 to 1,000,000 distinct CDR3 sequences, over 45% seen once. Peripheral blood from each donor was collected in a volume of about 10 milliliters.

Sample: blood. The source of this sequence is a man aged 25-45 years in good health. This sequence joins TRBV28 and TRBJ1-1; D ambiguous. CDR3 amino acids: CASSTQNTEAFF. For the CDR3, the DNA is TGTGCCAGCAGTACCCAGAACACTGAAGCTTTCTTT. Looking up the rest from reference TRBV28 and TRBJ1-1 gives the full variable domain: DVKVTQSSRYLVKRTGEKVFLECVQDMDHENMFWYRQDPGLGLRLIYFSYDVKMKEKGDIPEGYSVSREKKERFSLILESASTNQTSMYLCASSTQNTEAFFGQGTRLTVV.